These T cell receptor beta chains were read from a single sample in a study of T cell responses to AZD1222 COVID-19 vaccine. Sequencing was performed with immunoSEQ multiplex PCR; in TCRdb, only in-frame clones are kept and a portion is missing. The sample contains about 110,000 clones, about 92% of which appear only once. The input for sequencing was peripheral blood, taken on day 0 of MenACWY control vaccination. These receptors were collected from an adult in good health. Each CDR3 is given with its conserved first and last residue. The order of the fields is V gene, D gene, J gene, CDR3 protein, CDR3 DNA. D genes are given only for firm matches.

V gene: TRBV30; D gene: TRBD1; J gene: TRBJ2-7; CDR3 protein: CAWSSGTGHLLTLYEQYF; CDR3 DNA: TGTGCCTGGAGCTCCGGGACAGGCCACCTCCTAACGCTCTACGAGCAGTACTTC
V gene: TRBV25-1; D gene: NA; J gene: TRBJ2-6; CDR3 protein: CASSDSGAGANVLTF; CDR3 DNA: TGTGCCAGCAGTGACTCCGGGGCTGGGGCCAACGTCCTGACTTTC
V gene: TRBV9; D gene: NA; J gene: TRBJ2-3; CDR3 protein: CASSPYIDGTDTQYF; CDR3 DNA: TGTGCCAGCAGCCCCTACATCGACGGCACTGATACGCAGTATTTT
V gene: TRBV3-1/TRBV3-2; D gene: NA; J gene: TRBJ1-2; CDR3 protein: CASSQEGLLNYGYTF; CDR3 DNA: TGTGCCAGCAGCCAAGAGGGACTGTTGAACTATGGCTACACCTTC
V gene: TRBV7-2; D gene: NA; J gene: TRBJ2-5; CDR3 protein: CASSLVRYPGETQYF; CDR3 DNA: TGTGCCAGCAGCTTAGTGCGCTATCCGGGAGAGACCCAGTACTTC
V gene: TRBV2; D gene: TRBD2; J gene: TRBJ2-3; CDR3 protein: CASSELAGTTDTQYF; CDR3 DNA: TGTGCCAGCAGTGAACTAGCGGGCACCACAGATACGCAGTATTTT
V gene: TRBV29-1; D gene: NA; J gene: TRBJ1-4; CDR3 protein: CSVGAANEKLFF; CDR3 DNA: TGCAGCGTTGGGGCTGCGAATGAAAAACTGTTTTTT
V gene: TRBV6-1; D gene: NA; J gene: TRBJ1-2; CDR3 protein: CASSENFPGGRGYTF; CDR3 DNA: TGTGCCAGCAGTGAAAATTTTCCGGGGGGTAGAGGCTACACCTTC
V gene: TRBV3-1/TRBV3-2; D gene: NA; J gene: TRBJ2-2; CDR3 protein: CASSQAGLPGGELFF; CDR3 DNA: TGTGCCAGCAGCCAAGCGGGACTCCCCGGCGGGGAGCTGTTTTTT
V gene: TRBV28; D gene: NA; J gene: TRBJ1-4; CDR3 protein: CASSEPRGGNEKLFF; CDR3 DNA: TGTGCCAGCAGTGAACCCAGGGGAGGGAATGAAAAACTGTTTTTT
V gene: TRBV9; D gene: NA; J gene: TRBJ2-2; CDR3 protein: CASSDLTAANTGELFF; CDR3 DNA: TGTGCCAGCAGCGACCTTACAGCTGCGAACACCGGGGAGCTGTTTTTT
V gene: TRBV10-1; D gene: NA; J gene: TRBJ1-6; CDR3 protein: CASSEAPGDSPLHF; CDR3 DNA: TGCGCCAGCAGTGAGGCCCCGGGGGATTCACCCCTCCACTTT
V gene: TRBV19; D gene: TRBD1; J gene: TRBJ2-6; CDR3 protein: CASSVQGQPSGANVLTF; CDR3 DNA: TGTGCCAGTAGTGTCCAGGGACAGCCCTCTGGGGCCAACGTCCTGACTTTC
V gene: TRBV28; D gene: NA; J gene: TRBJ2-6; CDR3 protein: CASSFPPNSGANVLTF; CDR3 DNA: TGTGCCAGCAGTTTCCCCCCCAACTCTGGGGCCAACGTCCTGACTTTC
V gene: TRBV28; D gene: NA; J gene: TRBJ2-2; CDR3 protein: CASSPWLVSRGRRNTGELFF; CDR3 DNA: TGTGCCAGCAGTCCATGGCTCGTTTCTCGGGGGCGGCGGAACACCGGGGAGCTGTTTTTT
V gene: TRBV29-1; D gene: NA; J gene: TRBJ2-3; CDR3 protein: CSVGTGGTTDTQYF; CDR3 DNA: TGCAGCGTTGGTACAGGAGGTACCACAGATACGCAGTATTTT